This T cell receptor beta chain was captured by sequencing in a study of response to subunit inactivated influenza vaccine (dated by TCRdb to between 2017 and 2018). Notes on the research overall: To follow how T cells responded to a trivalent subunit inactivated influenza vaccine, the researchers relied on deep quantitative profiling of the T cell receptor repertoire. On the study overall, not on this receptor specifically: It was suggested by the authors that each seasonal influenza vaccination may recruit only a limited number of new T cells.

The CDR3 goes from the cysteine to the phenylalanine over 14 residues. Only the CDR3 portion is preserved as DNA: 42 bases, with reading frame beginning at the first base. The library came from RT-PCR. TCRdb names Illumina HiSeq 2500 as the instrument used. TCRdb applied fastp at Q25 and MiXCR to the public reads, then kept only in-frame beta chains. A single entry per CDR3 protein holds the most common genes and DNA from its merged rows. For this sample the table gives hundreds of thousands of distinct CDR3 sequences, of which 12% were detected only once. Clones ranked in the top ten supply about 7.8% of the sample. As concerns this clonotype: Its antigen is unknown. No per-base quality is available; no much larger clone lies one base away.

This receptor was obtained from a man in his forties or fifties who received an inactivated influenza vaccine. Donor details come from another sample of the same person, matched by shared clones. Here the chain combines TRBV21-1 and TRBJ1-2; the D segment call TRBD1 is taken from the table without a DNA check. TRBV21-1 is shown as a pseudogene. Sequencing used non-naive T cells sorted from PBMCs, obtained roughly 2 weeks before vaccination. Reading the label with the study, this specimen's cell subset or site is: memory T cell fraction. The CDR3 sequence is CASSKWDRVSGYTF. DNA sequence: TGTGCCAGCAGCAAATGGGACAGGGTTTCTGGCTACACCTTC.